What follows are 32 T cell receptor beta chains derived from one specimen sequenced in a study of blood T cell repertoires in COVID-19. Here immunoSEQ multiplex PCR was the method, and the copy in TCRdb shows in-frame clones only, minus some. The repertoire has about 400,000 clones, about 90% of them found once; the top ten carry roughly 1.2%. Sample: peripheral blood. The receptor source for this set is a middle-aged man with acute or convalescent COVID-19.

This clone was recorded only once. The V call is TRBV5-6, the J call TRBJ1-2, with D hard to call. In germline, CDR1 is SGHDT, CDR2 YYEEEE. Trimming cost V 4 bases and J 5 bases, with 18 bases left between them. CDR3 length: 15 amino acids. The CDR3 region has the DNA TGTGCCAGCAGCGCGGGATGGAGGGCTCTGTATGGCTACACCTTC. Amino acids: CASSAGWRALYGYTF.

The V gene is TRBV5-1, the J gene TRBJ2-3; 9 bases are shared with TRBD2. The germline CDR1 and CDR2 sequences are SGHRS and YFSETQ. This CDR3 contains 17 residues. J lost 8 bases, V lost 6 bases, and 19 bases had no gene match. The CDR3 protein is CASKTLEAGGPKSTQYF. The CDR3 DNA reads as TGCGCCAGCAAAACACTGGAGGCGGGAGGGCCAAAGAGTACGCAGTATTTT.

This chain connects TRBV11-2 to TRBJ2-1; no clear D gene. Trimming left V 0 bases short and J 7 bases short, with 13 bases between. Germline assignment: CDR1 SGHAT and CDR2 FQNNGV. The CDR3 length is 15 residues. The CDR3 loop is CASSLEFRAKNEQFF. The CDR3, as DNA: TGTGCCAGCAGCTTAGAATTCCGAGCGAAGAATGAGCAGTTCTTC. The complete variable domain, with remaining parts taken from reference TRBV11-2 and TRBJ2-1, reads EAGVAQSPRYKIIEKRQSVAFWCNPISGHATLYWYQQILGQGPKLLIQFQNNGVVDDSQLPKDRFSAERLKGVDSTLKIQPAKLEDSAVYLCASSLEFRAKNEQFFGPGTRLTVL.

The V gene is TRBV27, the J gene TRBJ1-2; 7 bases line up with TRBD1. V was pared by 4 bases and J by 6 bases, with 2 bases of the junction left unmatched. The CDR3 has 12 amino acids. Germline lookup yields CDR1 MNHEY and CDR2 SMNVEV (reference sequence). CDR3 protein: CASSYTGDGYTF. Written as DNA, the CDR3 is TGTGCCAGCAGTTACACAGGGGATGGCTACACCTTC.

The CDR3 nucleotides read TGTGCCAGTAGTATTGGACTAGCGGGGGCCCGCACAGATACGCAGTATTTT. Translated, it gives CASSIGLAGARTDTQYF. This chain uses TRBV19 with TRBJ2-3; 13 positions agree with TRBD2. In germline, CDR1 is LNHDA, CDR2 SQIVND (reference sequence). The CDR3 length is 17 residues. V gave up 3 bases and J gave up 1 base; unmatched junction bases: 4.

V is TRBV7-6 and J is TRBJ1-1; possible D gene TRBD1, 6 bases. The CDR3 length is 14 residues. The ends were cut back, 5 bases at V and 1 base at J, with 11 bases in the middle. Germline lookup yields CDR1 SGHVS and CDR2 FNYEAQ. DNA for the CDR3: TGTGCCAGCAGCGAAGGGGGTGCGAACACTGAAGCTTTCTTT. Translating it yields CASSEGGANTEAFF. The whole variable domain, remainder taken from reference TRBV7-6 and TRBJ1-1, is GAGVSQSPRYKVTKRGQDVALRCDPISGHVSLYWYRQALGQGPEFLTYFNYEAQQDKSGLPNDRFSAERPEGSISTLTIQRTEQRDSAMYRCASSEGGANTEAFFGQGTRLTVV.

The CDR3 protein is CASSTGGWETQYF. As DNA, the CDR3 is TGTGCCAGCAGCACCGGGGGTTGGGAGACCCAGTACTTC. V and J are TRBV27 and TRBJ2-5, with D maybe TRBD2 (6 bases). V lost 6 bases and J 5 bases, leaving 13 bases between the germline ends. Germline V CDR1 and CDR2: MNHEY, SMNVEV (reference sequence). There are 13 residues in the CDR3.

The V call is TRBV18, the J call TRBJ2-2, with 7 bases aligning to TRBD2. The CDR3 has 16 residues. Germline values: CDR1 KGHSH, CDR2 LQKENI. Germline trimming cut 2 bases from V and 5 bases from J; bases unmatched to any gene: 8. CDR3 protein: CASSPLSREVTGELFF. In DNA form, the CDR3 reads TGTGCCAGCTCACCATTGTCACGGGAGGTGACCGGGGAGCTGTTTTTT.

CDR3 residues: CASRVAGGVETQYF. As DNA, the CDR3 is TGCGCCAGCAGGGTAGCGGGAGGGGTGGAGACCCAGTACTTC. The chain recombines TRBV5-1 with TRBJ2-5; TRBD2 matches at 11 bases. With V trimmed by 5 bases and J by 5 bases, 5 bases remained unmatched. CDR3 size: 14 residues. CDR1 is SGHRS and CDR2 is YFSETQ in the germline V gene.

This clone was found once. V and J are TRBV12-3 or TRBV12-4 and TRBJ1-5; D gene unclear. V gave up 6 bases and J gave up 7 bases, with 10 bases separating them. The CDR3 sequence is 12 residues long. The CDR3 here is CASSLTGQPQHF. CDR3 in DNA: TGTGCCAGCAGCCTAACGGGGCAGCCCCAGCATTTT.

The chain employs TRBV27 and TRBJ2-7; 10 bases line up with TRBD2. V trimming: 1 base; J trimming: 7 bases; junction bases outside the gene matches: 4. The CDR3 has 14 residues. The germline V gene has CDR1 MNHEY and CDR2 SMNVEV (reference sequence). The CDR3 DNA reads TGTGCCAGCAGTTTATGGGCTAGCGGGAGAGAGCAGTACTTC. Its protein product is CASSLWASGREQYF.

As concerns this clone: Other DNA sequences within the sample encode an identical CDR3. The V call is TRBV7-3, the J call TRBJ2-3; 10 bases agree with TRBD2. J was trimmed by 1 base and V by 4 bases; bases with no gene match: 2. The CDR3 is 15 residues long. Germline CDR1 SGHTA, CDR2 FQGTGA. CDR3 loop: CASSSLAGGTDTQYF. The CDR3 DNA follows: TGTGCCAGCAGCTCTCTAGCGGGGGGCACAGATACGCAGTATTTT.

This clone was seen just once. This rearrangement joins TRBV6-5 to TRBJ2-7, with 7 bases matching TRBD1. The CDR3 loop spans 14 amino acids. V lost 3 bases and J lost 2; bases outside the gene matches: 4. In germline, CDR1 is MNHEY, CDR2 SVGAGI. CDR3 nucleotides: TGTGCCAGCAGTTATTGGGACAGACCCTACGAGCAGTACTTC. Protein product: CASSYWDRPYEQYF.

In DNA, the CDR3 is TGTGCCAGTAGTAGGGGACAGGGTGAAGGCTACACCTTC. It yields the protein CASSRGQGEGYTF. The chain couples TRBV19 to TRBJ1-2; TRBD1 matches 9 bases. The CDR3 runs 13 residues. Germline V gene data show CDR1 as LNHDA and CDR2 as SQIVND (reference sequence). Trimming cost V 4 bases and J 8 bases; bases outside gene matches: 5.

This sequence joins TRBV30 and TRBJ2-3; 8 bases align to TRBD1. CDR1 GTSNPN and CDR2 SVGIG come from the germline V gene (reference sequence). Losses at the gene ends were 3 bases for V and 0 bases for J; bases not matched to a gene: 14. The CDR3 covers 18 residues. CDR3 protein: CAWRVWTGTVSSTDTQYF. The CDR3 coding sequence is TGTGCCTGGAGAGTTTGGACAGGGACAGTTTCTAGCACAGATACGCAGTATTTT.

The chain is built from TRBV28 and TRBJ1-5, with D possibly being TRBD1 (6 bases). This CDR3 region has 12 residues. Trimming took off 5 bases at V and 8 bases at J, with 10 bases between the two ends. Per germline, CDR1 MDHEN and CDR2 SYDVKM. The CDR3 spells CASSQGWEPQHF. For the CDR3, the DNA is TGTGCCAGCAGTCAGGGGTGGGAGCCCCAGCATTTT.

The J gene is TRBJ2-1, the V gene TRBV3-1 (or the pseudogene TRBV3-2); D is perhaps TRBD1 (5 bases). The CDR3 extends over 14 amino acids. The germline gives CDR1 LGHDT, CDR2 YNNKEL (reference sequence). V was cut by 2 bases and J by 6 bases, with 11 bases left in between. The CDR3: CASSQSARANEQFF. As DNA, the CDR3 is TGTGCCAGCAGCCAAAGTGCCAGGGCCAATGAGCAGTTCTTC.

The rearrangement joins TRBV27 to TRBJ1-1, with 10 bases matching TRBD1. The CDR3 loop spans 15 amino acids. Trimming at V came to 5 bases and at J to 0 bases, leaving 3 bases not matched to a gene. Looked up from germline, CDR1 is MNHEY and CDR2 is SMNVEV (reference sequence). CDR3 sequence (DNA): TGTGCCAGCAGTGGGACAGGGGACATGAACACTGAAGCTTTCTTT. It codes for CASSGTGDMNTEAFF.

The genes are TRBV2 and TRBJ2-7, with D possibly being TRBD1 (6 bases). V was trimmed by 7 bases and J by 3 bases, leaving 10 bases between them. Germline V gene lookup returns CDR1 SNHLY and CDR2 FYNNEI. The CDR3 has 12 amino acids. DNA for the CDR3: TGTGCCAGCACGGGACACAACTACGAGCAGTACTTC. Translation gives CASTGHNYEQYF.

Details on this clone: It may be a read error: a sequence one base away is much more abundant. In DNA form, the CDR3 reads TGTGCCAGCAGTCAACAGGGCTATGGCTACACCTTC. Residues: CASSQQGYGYTF. The gene calls are TRBV28 and TRBJ1-2; tentatively, D is TRBD1 (6 bases). The CDR3 runs to 12 residues. The V and J ends lost 5 bases and 4 bases respectively, with 8 bases between them. CDR1 MDHEN and CDR2 SYDVKM come from the germline V gene.

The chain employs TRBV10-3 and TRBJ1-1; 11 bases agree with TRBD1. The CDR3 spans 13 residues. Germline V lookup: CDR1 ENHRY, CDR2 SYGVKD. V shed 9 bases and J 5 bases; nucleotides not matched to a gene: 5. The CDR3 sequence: CAMRWDRGTEAFF. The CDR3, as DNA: TGTGCCATGCGGTGGGACAGGGGGACTGAAGCTTTCTTT.

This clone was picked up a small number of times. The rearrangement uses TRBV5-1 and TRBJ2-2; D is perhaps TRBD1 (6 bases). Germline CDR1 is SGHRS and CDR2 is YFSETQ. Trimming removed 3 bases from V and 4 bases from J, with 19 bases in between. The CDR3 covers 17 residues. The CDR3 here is CASSWGPATGSTGELFF. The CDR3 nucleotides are TGCGCCAGCAGCTGGGGCCCCGCGACAGGCAGCACCGGGGAGCTGTTTTTT.

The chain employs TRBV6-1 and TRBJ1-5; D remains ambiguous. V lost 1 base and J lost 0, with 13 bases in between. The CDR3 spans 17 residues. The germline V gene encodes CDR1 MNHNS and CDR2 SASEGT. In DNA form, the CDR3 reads TGTGCCAGCAGTGAAGTTGGGAGAACAAATAGCAATCAGCCCCAGCATTTT. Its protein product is CASSEVGRTNSNQPQHF.

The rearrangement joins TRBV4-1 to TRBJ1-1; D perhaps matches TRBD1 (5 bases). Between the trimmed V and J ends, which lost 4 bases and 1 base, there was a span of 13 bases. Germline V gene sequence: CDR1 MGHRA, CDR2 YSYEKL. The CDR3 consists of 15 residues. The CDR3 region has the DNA TGCGCCAGCAGCCCTGGGGCACATCAGAACACTGAAGCTTTCTTT. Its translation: CASSPGAHQNTEAFF.

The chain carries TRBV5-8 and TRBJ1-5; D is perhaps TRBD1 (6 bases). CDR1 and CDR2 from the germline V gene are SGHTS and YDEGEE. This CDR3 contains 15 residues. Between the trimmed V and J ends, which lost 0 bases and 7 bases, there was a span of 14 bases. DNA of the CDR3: TGTGCCAGCAGCTTGGCGGGGGGGGCTTGGCAGCCCCAGCATTTT. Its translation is CASSLAGGAWQPQHF.

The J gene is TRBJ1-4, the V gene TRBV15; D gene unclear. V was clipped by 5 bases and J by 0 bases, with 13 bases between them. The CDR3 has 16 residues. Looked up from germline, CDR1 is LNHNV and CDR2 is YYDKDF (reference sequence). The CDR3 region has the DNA TGTGCCACCAGCCCCTACGGGGTTGCAACTAATGAAAAACTGTTTTTT. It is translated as CATSPYGVATNEKLFF.

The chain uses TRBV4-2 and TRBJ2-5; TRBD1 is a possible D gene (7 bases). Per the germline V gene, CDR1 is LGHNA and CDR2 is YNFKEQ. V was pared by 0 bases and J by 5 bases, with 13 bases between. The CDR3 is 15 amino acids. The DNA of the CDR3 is TGTGCCAGCAGCCAAGATGGAGGGGGCACGGAGACCCAGTACTTC. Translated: CASSQDGGGTETQYF.

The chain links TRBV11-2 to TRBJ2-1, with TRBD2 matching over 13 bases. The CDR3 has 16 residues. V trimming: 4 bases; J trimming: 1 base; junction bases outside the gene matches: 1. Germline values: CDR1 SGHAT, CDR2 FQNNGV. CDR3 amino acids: CASSSTSGGSYNEQFF. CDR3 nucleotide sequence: TGTGCCAGCAGCTCGACTAGCGGGGGGTCCTACAATGAGCAGTTCTTC.

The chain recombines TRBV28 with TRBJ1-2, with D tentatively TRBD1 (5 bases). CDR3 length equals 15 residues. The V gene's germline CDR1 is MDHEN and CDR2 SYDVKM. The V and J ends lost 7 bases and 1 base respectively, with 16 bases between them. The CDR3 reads CASMMTRAGNYGYTF. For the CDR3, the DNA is TGTGCCAGCATGATGACCAGGGCCGGTAACTATGGCTACACCTTC.

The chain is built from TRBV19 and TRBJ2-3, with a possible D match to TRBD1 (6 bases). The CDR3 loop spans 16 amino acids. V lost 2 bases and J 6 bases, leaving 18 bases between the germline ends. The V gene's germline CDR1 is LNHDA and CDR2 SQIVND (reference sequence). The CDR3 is CASSITTGSPADTQYF. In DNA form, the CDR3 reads TGTGCCAGTAGTATAACAACAGGGTCACCCGCGGATACGCAGTATTTT.

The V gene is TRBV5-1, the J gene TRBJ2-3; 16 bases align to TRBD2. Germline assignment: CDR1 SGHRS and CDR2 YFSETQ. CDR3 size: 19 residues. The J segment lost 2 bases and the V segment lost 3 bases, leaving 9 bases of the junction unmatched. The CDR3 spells CASSWPPGLAGGPTDTQYF. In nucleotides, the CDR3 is TGCGCCAGCAGCTGGCCCCCGGGACTAGCGGGAGGGCCCACAGATACGCAGTATTTT.

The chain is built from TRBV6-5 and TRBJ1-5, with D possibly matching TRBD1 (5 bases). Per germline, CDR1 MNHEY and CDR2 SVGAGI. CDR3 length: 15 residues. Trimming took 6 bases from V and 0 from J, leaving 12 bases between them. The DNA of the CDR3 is TGTGCCAGCAGCCGGGGGACCGTTAGCAATCAGCCCCAGCATTTT. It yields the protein CASSRGTVSNQPQHF.